This is a list of T cell receptor beta chains from one sample in a study of blood T cell repertoires in COVID-19. Generated by immunoSEQ multiplex PCR, the TCRdb table keeps only in-frame clones and is missing some. The sample carries around 310,000 clones, around 92% recorded once. What was sequenced was PBMCs or T cells enriched from blood (not recorded which). Source of these receptors: a woman aged 25-40 years who had recovered from COVID-19. Each CDR3 is given with its conserved first and last residue. Fields, in order: D gene, V gene, J gene, clone size, CDR3 DNA, CDR3 protein. A D gene is named only where the DNA matches it firmly. A clone size is listed for some rows: how often the clone was seen (once, few, many), or a class if it is expanded.

NA,TRBV23-1,TRBJ2-3,NA,TGCGCCAGCAGTCAATCGGCACAGCGCACAGATACGCAGTATTTT,CASSQSAQRTDTQYF
TRBD2,TRBV28,TRBJ2-7,once,TGTGCCAGCAGTTTATTGGCGGGAGGGCCCGGGGAGCAGTACTTC,CASSLLAGGPGEQYF
NA,TRBV20-1,TRBJ1-4,NA,TGCAGTGCTAGTCAACCGCTGGGGCATGAAAAACTGTTTTTT,CSASQPLGHEKLFF
TRBD1,TRBV4-1,TRBJ1-4,NA,TGCGCCAGCAGCCCATCGGACAGGCCAAATGAAAAACTGTTTTTT,CASSPSDRPNEKLFF
NA,TRBV19,TRBJ1-1,NA,TGTGCCAGTAGTATGGTAAGATCGTCAGACATAGAAGCTTTCTTT,CASSMVRSSDIEAFF
TRBD2,TRBV3-1/TRBV3-2,TRBJ2-4,NA,TGTGCCAGCAGCCAAGCCGCCGGTAAAGCGGGAGGAAACATTCAGTACTTC,CASSQAAGKAGGNIQYF
NA,TRBV5-4,TRBJ2-5,NA,TGTGCCAGCAGCTTGGAGGGGGAGACCCAGTACTTC,CASSLEGETQYF
NA,TRBV30,TRBJ2-1,few,TGTGCCTGGAGTCAGCCGGTGAGGCGAATCCAGTTCTTC,CAWSQPVRRIQFF
NA,TRBV19,TRBJ2-2,NA,TGTGCCAGCAGGGGGACTCAGAACACCGGGGAGCTGTTTTTT,CASRGTQNTGELFF
NA,TRBV5-1,TRBJ2-7,once,TGCGCCAGCAGGGCGCAGGGAAATAACTACGAGCAGTACTTC,CASRAQGNNYEQYF
NA,TRBV5-1,TRBJ1-3,NA,TGCGCCAGCAGCTTGGGGAGGATCTTGGGAAACACCATATATTTT,CASSLGRILGNTIYF
NA,TRBV5-5,TRBJ1-5,NA,TGTGCCAGCAGCTTTCTGGGGCACATAGACAATCAGCCCCAGCATTTT,CASSFLGHIDNQPQHF
NA,TRBV19,TRBJ2-2,NA,TGTGCCAGTAGTACACAGGGCACCGGGGAGCTGTTTTTT,CASSTQGTGELFF
NA,TRBV28,TRBJ1-5,NA,TGTGCCAGCAACAAGGGGGTAGTGGGGTCGATAGGCAATCAGCCCCAGCATTTT,CASNKGVVGSIGNQPQHF
TRBD2,TRBV19,TRBJ2-7,once,TGTGCCAGTAGTATTGGAGCGGGAGACCCCTACGAGCAGTACTTC,CASSIGAGDPYEQYF
NA,TRBV7-2,TRBJ2-5,NA,TGTGCCAGCAGCTTAGTTTTCGGAGGGCGAGAGACCCAGTACTTC,CASSLVFGGRETQYF
TRBD1,TRBV3-1/TRBV3-2,TRBJ1-2,NA,TGTGCCAGCAGCCGCGAACAGGGGCTGTCTGGCTATACCTTC,CASSREQGLSGYTF
NA,TRBV5-1,TRBJ2-7,NA,TGCGCCAGCAGCTTGTTGGGTCAGGCCTACGAGCAGTACTTC,CASSLLGQAYEQYF
NA,TRBV3-1/TRBV3-2,TRBJ1-2,NA,TGTGCCAGCAGCCAAGATATCGGGGTGGAAGGCTACACCTTC,CASSQDIGVEGYTF
NA,TRBV27,TRBJ2-1,NA,TGTGCCAGCAGAATCTATACGAGCTCCTACAATGAGCAGTTCTTC,CASRIYTSSYNEQFF
NA,TRBV7-9,TRBJ1-6,NA,TGTGCCAGCAGCCTAGAGGGGAATTCACCCCTCCACTTT,CASSLEGNSPLHF
TRBD1,TRBV7-6,TRBJ1-3,NA,TGTGCCAGCAGCTTACTCCGGACAGGCTCTGGAAACACCATATATTTT,CASSLLRTGSGNTIYF
NA,TRBV27,TRBJ2-2,NA,TGTGCCAGCAGTCCCCTAGTCGGGGAGCTGTTTTTT,CASSPLVGELFF
TRBD1,TRBV18,TRBJ1-1,NA,TGTGCCAGCTCACCACGTACAGGGGGCACTGAAGCTTTCTTT,CASSPRTGGTEAFF
TRBD1,TRBV6-4,TRBJ1-2,NA,TGTGCCAGCAGGAAGGGGACAGGGGCCAGCTATGGCTACACCTTC,CASRKGTGASYGYTF
TRBD1,TRBV6-5,TRBJ1-2,NA,TGTGCCAGCAGTTCAACCGGGACAGGGACTCGTGGCTACACCTTC,CASSSTGTGTRGYTF
TRBD1,TRBV6-1,TRBJ2-2,NA,TGTGCCAGCAGTGATACAGGGGGCTACCAAACCGGGGAGCTGTTTTTT,CASSDTGGYQTGELFF
TRBD1,TRBV5-1,TRBJ2-7,NA,TGCGCCAGCAGCAGGGGACAGGGGGCCGACGAGCAGTACTTC,CASSRGQGADEQYF